The rows below give T cell receptor beta chains drawn from one sample of a study of cytomegalovirus exposure and HLA in healthy donors. Here immunoSEQ multiplex PCR was the method, and the copy in TCRdb shows in-frame clones only, minus some. Of approximately 120,000 clones listed, around 70% are singletons. Sequenced material: PBMCs. The receptors derive from a woman in her 70s in good health and CMV-seropositive. Both conserved end residues are part of each CDR3. Fields, in order: V gene, clone size, J gene, D gene, CDR3 DNA, CDR3 protein. D genes are given only for firm matches. Expanded clones get a size class; other rows say once, few or many, or leave the size out.

V: TRBV2
size: .
J: TRBJ2-5
D: TRBD2
DNA: TGTGCCAGCAGTGTGACTAGCGGCGTTGGAGAGACCCAGTACTTC
CDR3: CASSVTSGVGETQYF

V: TRBV7-3
size: .
J: TRBJ1-5
D: TRBD1
DNA: TGTGCCAGCAGCTTAGCAGGGGGCGACAATCAGCCCCAGCATTTT
CDR3: CASSLAGGDNQPQHF

V: TRBV6-6
size: .
J: TRBJ2-5
D: .
DNA: TGTGCCAGCAGGCCGGGACTCTCGACAGAGACCCAGTACTTC
CDR3: CASRPGLSTETQYF

V: TRBV5-1
size: .
J: TRBJ2-5
D: .
DNA: TGCGCCAGCAGCTTGGGAATGGAGGGACGGGAGACCCAGTACTTC
CDR3: CASSLGMEGRETQYF

V: TRBV10-3
size: .
J: TRBJ2-5
D: TRBD2
DNA: TGTGCCATCAGTGAGTCGGGGGGTAGCGGGGGTGAAGAGACCCAGTACTTC
CDR3: CAISESGGSGGEETQYF

V: TRBV4-1
size: .
J: TRBJ2-7
D: .
DNA: TGCGCCAGCAGCCAAGTAACAGTAACCTACGAGCAGTACTTC
CDR3: CASSQVTVTYEQYF

V: TRBV6-4
size: few
J: TRBJ2-7
D: TRBD2
DNA: TGTGCCAGCAGTCCCAGCGGGGGGCCCTACGAGCAGTACTTC
CDR3: CASSPSGGPYEQYF

V: TRBV15
size: .
J: TRBJ1-5
D: .
DNA: TGTGCCACCAGCCCGGAGGGCAATCAGCCCCAGCATTTT
CDR3: CATSPEGNQPQHF

V: TRBV7-6
size: once
J: TRBJ2-7
D: .
DNA: TGTGCCAGCAGCTTAGACCCGGCAGGGGCGGCTTCCGAGCAGTACTTC
CDR3: CASSLDPAGAASEQYF

V: TRBV30
size: .
J: TRBJ1-2
D: TRBD1
DNA: TGTGCCTGGAGTAGGACAGGGCGAAACTATGGCTACACCTTC
CDR3: CAWSRTGRNYGYTF

V: TRBV6-1
size: .
J: TRBJ1-4
D: .
DNA: TGTGCCAGCGGGCCCCCTGGGAAACTGTTTTTT
CDR3: CASGPPGKLFF

V: TRBV6-6
size: few
J: TRBJ2-7
D: .
DNA: TGTGCCAGCAAGGTTTCCGGGAGCTCCTACGAGCAGTACTTC
CDR3: CASKVSGSSYEQYF

V: TRBV4-2
size: once
J: TRBJ2-3
D: TRBD2
DNA: TGTGCCAGCAGCCAAGGACTAGCGGAGTACGGGGGCACAGATACGCAGTATTTT
CDR3: CASSQGLAEYGGTDTQYF

V: TRBV7-6
size: few
J: TRBJ2-3
D: TRBD2
DNA: TGTGCCAGCAGCAGCCGGGGGGAGGTCACAGATACGCAGTATTTT
CDR3: CASSSRGEVTDTQYF

V: TRBV30
size: .
J: TRBJ2-5
D: TRBD1
DNA: TGTGCCTGGAATCCAGGGGGCCAAGAGACCCAGTACTTC
CDR3: CAWNPGGQETQYF

V: TRBV5-1
size: few
J: TRBJ2-5
D: TRBD1
DNA: TGCGCCAGCAGCCGGGGCGTACAGGGGGCGGTGGAGACCCAGTACTTC
CDR3: CASSRGVQGAVETQYF

V: TRBV30
size: .
J: TRBJ2-1
D: TRBD2
DNA: TGTGCCTGGAATTTCAAGCGGGGGGCCAATGAGCAGTTCTTC
CDR3: CAWNFKRGANEQFF

V: TRBV19
size: .
J: TRBJ2-2
D: .
DNA: TGTGCCAGTAGTCTCCCCCAGGGGGGTATGACCGGGGAGCTGTTTTTT
CDR3: CASSLPQGGMTGELFF

V: TRBV10-1
size: .
J: TRBJ2-7
D: .
DNA: TGCGCCAGCAGTAGTACCCGGGACAAAGCCTACGAGCAGTACTTC
CDR3: CASSSTRDKAYEQYF

V: TRBV6-1
size: .
J: TRBJ1-4
D: .
DNA: TGTGCCAGCAGGGCCCTAGTTGCAACTAATGAAAAACTGTTTTTT
CDR3: CASRALVATNEKLFF

V: TRBV18
size: .
J: TRBJ1-5
D: .
DNA: TGTGCCAGCTCACCATCAGGGGTCTTCCTCAATCAGCCCCAGCATTTT
CDR3: CASSPSGVFLNQPQHF

V: TRBV6-1
size: .
J: TRBJ1-4
D: TRBD1
DNA: TGTGCCAGCAGTGATTCCAGGGGGAGGGAAAAACTGTTTTTT
CDR3: CASSDSRGREKLFF

V: TRBV19
size: .
J: TRBJ1-1
D: .
DNA: TGTGCCAGTACCTCAGACAGGTTATACACTGAAGCTTTCTTT
CDR3: CASTSDRLYTEAFF

V: TRBV11-1
size: .
J: TRBJ2-1
D: TRBD2
DNA: TGTGCCAGCAGCTTGGGGCTAGCGGGGGGCAATGAGCAGTTCTTC
CDR3: CASSLGLAGGNEQFF